This entry features one T cell receptor (beta chain) sequence. Its matching antigen is unknown. The data are from a study of T cell repertoires in cytomegalovirus infection. Study summary: Based on public TCR beta signatures, there were indications of CMV infection and of a matching HLA type.

Study outcomes and limitations: HLA-C-restricted CMV clonotypes gave the most frequent clonotype in two of eight donors.

The CDR3 contains 14 residues. The V end was cut by 5 bases, the J end by 2 bases, with 12 bases between. Germline V gene sequence: CDR1 SGHVS, CDR2 FQNEAQ. TCRdb re-derived calls from the reads in MiXCR, one entry per CDR3 protein. The table has 650,000 to 900,000 distinct CDR3 sequences, 30% to 35% seen once. The chain is built from TRBV7-8 and TRBJ1-2; maybe TRBD1 (6 bases). This clonotype was sampled from a human donor in good health (CMV status not recorded). Some clones in this sample may be carry-over from other donors' samples. Specimen: cultured CD8+ T cells from PBMCs, collected from culture after CMV antigen stimulation. CDR3 amino acids: CASSARTVNYGYTF. The CDR3 bases are TGTGCCAGCAGCGCCAGGACAGTCAACTATGGCTACACCTTC. The full variable domain, in which reference TRBV7-8 and TRBJ1-2 provide the parts outside the CDR3, is GAGVSQSPRYKVAKRGQDVALRCDPISGHVSLFWYQQALGQGPEFLTYFQNEAQLDKSGLPSDRFFAERPEGSVSTLKIQRTQQEDSAVYLCASSARTVNYGYTFGSGTRLTVV.